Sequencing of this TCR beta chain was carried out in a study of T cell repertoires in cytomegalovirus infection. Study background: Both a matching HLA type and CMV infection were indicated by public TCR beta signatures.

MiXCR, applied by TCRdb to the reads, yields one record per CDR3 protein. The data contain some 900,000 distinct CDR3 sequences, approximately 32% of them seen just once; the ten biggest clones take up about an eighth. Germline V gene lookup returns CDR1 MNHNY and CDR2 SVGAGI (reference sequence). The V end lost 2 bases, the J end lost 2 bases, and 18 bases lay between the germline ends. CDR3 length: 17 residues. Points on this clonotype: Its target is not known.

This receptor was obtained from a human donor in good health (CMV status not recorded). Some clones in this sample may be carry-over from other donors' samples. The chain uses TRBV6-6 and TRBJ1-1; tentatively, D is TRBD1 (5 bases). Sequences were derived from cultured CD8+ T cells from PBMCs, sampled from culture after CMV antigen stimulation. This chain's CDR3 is CASSYLAGSAFNTEAFF. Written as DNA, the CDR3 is TGTGCCAGCAGTTACCTCGCAGGGTCGGCCTTTAACACTGAAGCTTTCTTT.